The rows below give T cell receptor beta chains drawn from one sample of a study of OX40 agonist ivuxolimab in advanced cancers. Sequenced by immunoSEQ multiplex PCR; TCRdb stores in-frame clones only, minus some. The sample carries roughly 63,000 clones, 80% to 90% recorded once. This specimen was CD4+ or CD8+ T cells sorted from blood, taken in a trial of the OX40 agonist ivuxolimab. The receptors shown here come from an adult with an advanced solid tumor such as melanoma, head and neck, liver or kidney cancer. Both conserved end residues are part of each CDR3. D genes are given only for firm matches.

J gene	V gene	D gene	CDR3 DNA	CDR3 protein
TRBJ1-4	TRBV5-4	TRBD1	TGTGCCAGCAGCTTGGGGCGACAGGGATGGGGAGAAAAACTGTTTTTT	CASSLGRQGWGEKLFF
TRBJ2-3	TRBV28	TRBD2	TGTGCCAGCAGACGAACCCCCGGGACTAGCGGGCATACTAGCACAGATACGCAGTATTTT	CASRRTPGTSGHTSTDTQYF
TRBJ2-3	TRBV29-1	TRBD2	TGCAGCGTTGAGGGGCTAGCGGGGGGGCCCCGTACGCAGTATTTT	CSVEGLAGGPRTQYF
TRBJ1-1	TRBV18	-	TGTGCCAGCTCGGAGGGACAGAACACTGAAGCTTTCTTT	CASSEGQNTEAFF
TRBJ2-1	TRBV11-2	-	TGTGCCAGCAGCTTACGCCCACTAGCTAGGGATTCCAATGAGCAGTTCTTC	CASSLRPLARDSNEQFF
TRBJ1-3	TRBV18	-	TGTGCCAGCTCACCAGCGACGGACTCTGGAAACACCATATATTTT	CASSPATDSGNTIYF
TRBJ1-2	TRBV5-4	-	TGTGCCAGCACCCTCAATAGGGGTTATGGCTACACCTTC	CASTLNRGYGYTF
TRBJ1-1	TRBV27	-	TGTGCCAGCAGGGACACAGTGAACACTGAAGCTTTCTTT	CASRDTVNTEAFF
TRBJ2-3	TRBV9	TRBD2	TGTGCCAGCAGCGTTGCCGGGACTAGCGGTTCCGGCATAGATACGCAGTATTTT	CASSVAGTSGSGIDTQYF
TRBJ1-5	TRBV28	TRBD1	TGTGCCAGCAGTCGGACAGGGAATGGCAATCAGCCCCAGCATTTT	CASSRTGNGNQPQHF
TRBJ2-7	TRBV6-1	-	TGTGCCAGCAGTGAAAGTTGGCGGGGCTCCTACGAGCAGTACTTC	CASSESWRGSYEQYF
TRBJ2-3	TRBV5-1	-	TGCGCCAGCAGCTTGTGGGTAGCGACAGATACGCAGTATTTT	CASSLWVATDTQYF